This TCR beta chain was identified during a study of CXCR3-negative and CXCR3-positive naive CD8 T cells. The study's findings and limits: CXCR3-expressing naive cells carried TRB CDR3s more hydrophobic than those of CXCR3-negative naive cells.

With UMI labels, 5' RACE was used to prepare the TRB cDNA libraries. TCRdb reworked the 5' RACE reads into one entry per CDR3 protein, no DNA. The record lists roughly 110,000 distinct CDR3 sequences, of which the ten most abundant hold around 0.38%. CDR1 and CDR2 (germline): MDHEN, SYDVKM. The CDR3 is 12 amino acids. In the case of this clonotype: Its antigen is undetermined.

Triplicate sorts, hundreds of thousands of cells apiece, were made for each CD8+ T cell subset. J is TRBJ2-1 and V is TRBV28. Input material: naive CXCR3+ CD8+ T cells from blood. Subset denoted: CD45RO-CCR7+CD27+CD95- naive CD8+ T cells expressing CXCR3 (TNR3+). This clonotype was obtained from a human donor in good health. Some clones in this sample may be carry-over from other donors' samples. The CDR3 sequence is CASSLGYNEQFF.